A selection of T cell receptor beta chains follows, all from one sample in a study of T cell repertoires in cytomegalovirus infection. TCRdb re-called the reads through MiXCR, storing one row per CDR3 protein. The table lists a few hundred thousand distinct CDR3 sequences, approximately 26% of them singletons. The specimen was PBMCs. The origin of the receptors is a human donor in good health (CMV status not recorded). Some clones in this sample may be carry-over from other donors' samples. Both conserved end residues are part of each CDR3. Fields, in order: J gene, D gene, clone size, V gene, CDR3 protein, CDR3 DNA. D genes are given only for firm matches. For some rows the clone size is stated as once, few or many, or as a class when expanded; others skip it.

TRBJ2-4 TRBD2 NA TRBV11-2 CASSSIPLAGMGKNIQYF TGTGCCAGCAGCTCCATACCACTAGCGGGCATGGGTAAAAACATTCAGTACTTC
TRBJ1-2 NA NA TRBV6-5 CASWGGQLTTYGYTF TGTGCCAGCTGGGGTGGACAGCTTACAACCTATGGCTACACCTTC
TRBJ2-1 TRBD2 few TRBV7-2 CASRQPGLASNEQFF TGTGCCAGCAGACAACCGGGACTAGCATCTAATGAGCAGTTCTTC
TRBJ1-2 TRBD1 NA TRBV4-1 CASRLRTGMNYGYTF TGCGCCAGCAGACTGAGGACAGGGATGAACTATGGCTACACCTTC
TRBJ1-5 TRBD1 few TRBV5-4 CASSLGPQGANQPQHF TGTGCCAGCAGCTTGGGCCCACAGGGGGCGAATCAGCCCCAGCATTTT
TRBJ1-2 NA NA TRBV7-9 CASSLGVVLGYTF TGTGCCAGCAGCTTAGGTGTGGTTCTAGGCTACACCTTC
TRBJ2-5 TRBD2 NA TRBV7-9 CASSLAGLAGGGQETQYF TGTGCCAGCAGCTTAGCGGGACTAGCGGGAGGAGGGCAAGAGACCCAGTACTTC
TRBJ1-5 TRBD1 many TRBV7-2 CASSRQGARQPQHF TGTGCCAGCAGCCGACAGGGGGCACGTCAGCCCCAGCATTTT
TRBJ1-5 NA many TRBV12-3/TRBV12-4 CASSFPGASQPQHF TGTGCCAGCAGTTTCCCCGGGGCCAGTCAGCCCCAGCATTTT
TRBJ2-3 NA many TRBV24-1 CATSAGDKSTDTQYF TGTGCCACCAGTGCGGGGGACAAAAGCACAGATACGCAGTATTTT
TRBJ2-7 NA NA TRBV29-1 CSVSPGTPLYEQYF TGCAGCGTTTCCCCCGGGACACCGCTCTACGAGCAGTACTTC
TRBJ1-5 NA NA TRBV12-3/TRBV12-4 CASSLGRSQPQHF TGTGCCAGCAGTTTAGGTCGGAGCCAGCCCCAGCATTTT
TRBJ2-1 TRBD2 NA TRBV7-2 CASSLSSGRAEEQFF TGTGCCAGCAGCTTGTCTAGCGGGAGGGCGGAAGAGCAGTTCTTC
TRBJ1-5 NA few TRBV12-3/TRBV12-4 CASSFRMADTSNQPQHF TGTGCCAGCAGTTTTAGGATGGCAGACACTAGCAATCAGCCCCAGCATTTT
TRBJ1-1 NA few TRBV29-1 CSVVRRGWDTEAFF TGCAGCGTTGTTCGCAGGGGCTGGGACACTGAAGCTTTCTTT
TRBJ2-7 NA NA TRBV28 CASRGATGTLALSYEQYF TGTGCCAGCAGAGGGGCGACTGGGACACTAGCCCTCTCCTACGAGCAGTACTTC
TRBJ2-6 NA few TRBV6-1 CASRKYSGANVLTF TGTGCCAGCAGAAAGTACTCTGGGGCCAACGTCCTGACTTTC
TRBJ2-1 NA many TRBV12-3/TRBV12-4 CASSLYTAGEQFF TGTGCCAGCAGTCTGTACACGGCTGGGGAGCAGTTCTTC
TRBJ1-2 TRBD1 many TRBV6-5 CASSLGRGQAYGYTF TGTGCCAGCAGTTTGGGCCGGGGACAGGCCTATGGCTACACCTTC
TRBJ2-1 NA NA TRBV12-3/TRBV12-4 CASSRIASSYNEQFF TGTGCCAGCAGCCGAATTGCCAGCTCCTACAATGAGCAGTTCTTC
TRBJ2-5 TRBD2 NA TRBV7-2 CASSSRGTSGRETQYF TGTGCCAGCAGCTCGCGAGGTACTAGCGGGAGAGAGACCCAGTACTTC
TRBJ2-5 TRBD2 NA TRBV12-3/TRBV12-4 CASSNGLAETQYF TGTGCCAGCAGTAATGGACTAGCAGAGACCCAGTACTTC
TRBJ1-1 NA many TRBV6-2/TRBV6-3 CASSQLDNEAFF TGTGCCAGCAGTCAGCTCGATAATGAAGCTTTCTTT
TRBJ2-6 NA once TRBV5-1 CASSFGLAGANVLTF TGCGCCAGCAGCTTCGGGTTAGCTGGGGCCAACGTCCTGACTTTC
TRBJ2-3 NA many TRBV7-8 CASSKFQRSNTDTQYF TGTGCCAGCAGTAAATTTCAGAGGTCTAACACAGATACGCAGTATTTT
TRBJ1-1 TRBD1 many TRBV7-2 CASSFNRGITEAFF TGTGCCAGCAGCTTCAACAGGGGTATCACTGAAGCTTTCTTT
TRBJ1-3 NA NA TRBV7-2 CASSLAVGASGNTIYF TGTGCCAGCAGCTTAGCGGTGGGGGCCTCTGGAAACACCATATATTTT
TRBJ2-2 TRBD1 many TRBV7-2 CASSPWDRGSGELFF TGTGCCAGCAGCCCGTGGGACAGGGGGTCCGGGGAGCTGTTTTTT
TRBJ2-3 TRBD2 few TRBV11-2 CASSLGSSGSTDTQYF TGTGCCAGCAGCTTAGGGTCTAGCGGGAGCACAGATACGCAGTATTTT
TRBJ2-1 TRBD2 few TRBV5-5 CASSPREKTYNEQFF TGTGCCAGCAGCCCGCGGGAGAAGACCTACAATGAGCAGTTCTTC
TRBJ2-1 TRBD2 few TRBV12-3/TRBV12-4 CASSSLGAGGAEQFF TGTGCCAGCAGTTCCCTTGGAGCGGGAGGGGCTGAGCAGTTCTTC
TRBJ1-4 TRBD1 NA TRBV19 CASSSRQGARNEKLFF TGTGCCAGTAGTTCCAGACAGGGGGCCCGTAATGAAAAACTGTTTTTT
TRBJ2-1 NA NA TRBV12-5 CASGSLVYNEQFF TGTGCTAGTGGTTCATTAGTCTACAATGAGCAGTTCTTC
TRBJ1-4 TRBD1 NA TRBV5-4 CASSLDGTGGKLFF TGTGCCAGCAGCTTAGACGGGACAGGAGGAAAACTGTTTTTT
TRBJ2-2 NA few TRBV6-5 CASSYSSGVGTGELFF TGTGCCAGCAGTTACTCTTCGGGAGTGGGTACCGGGGAGCTGTTTTTT
TRBJ1-1 NA NA TRBV29-1 CSVLRGRMWNTEAFF TGCAGCGTTCTGCGGGGCAGGATGTGGAACACTGAAGCTTTCTTT
TRBJ2-1 NA many TRBV7-6 CASSRDTGDYSYNEQFF TGTGCCAGCAGCCGGGACACAGGAGACTACTCCTACAATGAGCAGTTCTTC
TRBJ2-6 TRBD1 NA TRBV5-1 CASSLSGQRSGANVLTF TGCGCCAGCAGCTTATCGGGACAGCGATCTGGGGCCAACGTCCTGACTTTC
TRBJ2-1 NA few TRBV24-1 CATSPGTVYNEQFF TGTGCCACCAGTCCCGGGACCGTTTACAATGAGCAGTTCTTC
TRBJ2-1 TRBD2 NA TRBV19 CARELAGGRNEQFF TGTGCCAGGGAACTAGCGGGAGGTAGGAATGAGCAGTTCTTC
TRBJ2-5 TRBD2 few TRBV12-3/TRBV12-4 CASSLEADYPGGETQYF TGTGCCAGCAGCTTAGAGGCGGACTACCCGGGGGGAGAGACCCAGTACTTC
TRBJ1-5 NA few TRBV6-2/TRBV6-3 CASSRDISQPQHF TGTGCCAGCAGCCGGGACATTAGTCAGCCCCAGCATTTT
TRBJ1-6 TRBD1 few TRBV7-9 CASSRRQGGPDNSPLHF TGTGCCAGCAGCCGTCGACAGGGAGGTCCAGATAATTCACCCCTCCACTTT
TRBJ2-2 NA NA TRBV6-6 CASNPYLDTGELFF TGTGCCAGCAACCCCTATCTGGACACCGGGGAGCTGTTTTTT
TRBJ2-2 TRBD1 NA TRBV11-2 CASSLRGQINTGELFF TGTGCCAGCAGCTTGAGGGGGCAGATCAACACCGGGGAGCTGTTTTTT
TRBJ1-1 NA many TRBV7-2 CASSLDGQSNTEAFF TGTGCCAGCAGCTTAGACGGACAGTCGAACACTGAAGCTTTCTTT
TRBJ2-2 TRBD2 NA TRBV29-1 CSVDWLAGNTGELFF TGCAGCGTTGATTGGCTAGCGGGGAACACCGGGGAGCTGTTTTTT
TRBJ1-3 NA many TRBV12-3/TRBV12-4 CASSPPGPGNTIYF TGTGCCAGCAGTCCCCCCGGGCCTGGAAACACCATATATTTT
TRBJ1-5 TRBD1 NA TRBV28 CASAGHRDRGPLRSNQPQHF TGTGCCAGCGCTGGCCACCGGGACAGGGGGCCTCTTAGGAGCAATCAGCCCCAGCATTTT
TRBJ2-4 NA many TRBV10-2 CASSEMSIQYF TGCGCCAGCAGTGAAATGTCCATTCAGTACTTC
TRBJ2-6 NA NA TRBV6-2/TRBV6-3 CASSYGGRANVLTF TGTGCCAGCAGTTACGGGGGGCGGGCCAACGTCCTGACTTTC
TRBJ1-1 NA NA TRBV2 CASTYRRDTEAFF TGTGCCAGCACGTATCGGCGGGACACTGAAGCTTTCTTT
TRBJ2-1 NA NA TRBV29-1 CSVEGHGSYNEQFF TGCAGCGTTGAAGGGCACGGATCCTACAATGAGCAGTTCTTC
TRBJ1-5 NA many TRBV7-9 CASSLGRIQPQHF TGTGCCAGCAGCTTAGGTAGGATCCAGCCCCAGCATTTT